The source of this T cell receptor beta chain is a study of cytomegalovirus exposure and HLA in healthy donors (dated by TCRdb to 2016 to 2017). About the investigation overall: The 666 repertoires of the first cohort and the 95 to 150 validation repertoires were produced on the same platform, according to a later analysis. The study aimed to test whether cataloging public T cell receptors could reveal signatures of past pathogen exposure. Besides the first cohort of 550 to 750 subjects, a separate validation cohort made up of 90 to 150 different subjects was used. To predict cytomegalovirus infection status, the study combined high-throughput TCR immunosequencing, statistical association of individual TCRs with disease status, and machine learning. What the study reported, not specific to this receptor: Of the cluster scores, roughly 93% were above 0 in a later analysis, which found that TCRs clustered in the first cohort also tended to co-occur in the 110 or so validation repertoires. The study gave a list of under 200 TCR beta chains associated with cytomegalovirus. In both the original and validation cohorts, the classifier was reported to diagnose cytomegalovirus status with high specificity and sensitivity. A later analysis lacked HLA typing for the validation cohort, so it scored co-occurrence in that cohort across all 120 or so repertoires. A few of the identified cytomegalovirus-associated TCR beta chains were confirmed in vitro to be specific for cytomegalovirus antigens. According to the authors, the approach could potentially be generalized to other disease states and immunological phenotypes. While some public TCRs were present in many individuals, most TCR sequences turned up only very rarely across donors.

Receptors were amplified or captured by the immunoSEQ multiplex PCR assay. The authors processed their data as follows. To diagnose cytomegalovirus status from the catalog of TCR beta chain sequences, a statistical classification framework was built. TCRdb provides this immuneACCESS table in a form limited to in-frame rearrangements. Some clones are lacking; in checked studies, under half of them reflect an unresolved V gene, and why the rest are absent is not known. The DNA gave D and trimming, while V, J and clone size come from that table. The sample data list around 130,000 clones, and more than 70% of these were observed just once. The top ten clones comprise 1.4% of the sample. Sequences SGHNT (CDR1) and YYREEE (CDR2) are obtained from the germline V gene (reference sequence). The CDR3 holds 15 amino acids from the cysteine to the phenylalanine. Solely the CDR3 DNA is kept, with 45 bases framed from the first base. V is pared back by 1 base and J by 3 bases, with 13 bases lying between the germline termini.

On this clone: Its antigen is unknown. Base qualities are missing; no much larger clone stands one base away.

The donors were included in the validation cohort of some 120 subjects, a group kept apart from the roughly 670-subject first cohort. The sequenced sample was PBMCs. The chain is assembled from TRBV5-4 and TRBJ2-5; TRBD2 is possibly the D segment (5 matching bases). This TCR came from a man aged 25 to 45 in good health and CMV-seronegative. The bases read TGTGCCAGCAGCTTGTTGGGGTACGGGGAAGAGACCCAGTACTTC. The translation is CASSLLGYGEETQYF.